This T cell receptor (beta chain) derives from a study of long-term antiretroviral therapy in people with HIV. Whole-study context: The 2015 immediate-ART recommendation came about a decade after the earliest samples. Whole-study findings and limits: Repertoires looked antigen-experienced, with only a slight naive shift after ART.

This CDR3 has 15 residues. V lost 4 bases, J lost 4 bases, and 17 bases lay in between. Germline V lookup: CDR1 SGHKS, CDR2 YYEKEE (reference sequence). Specimens carried roughly 0.9-11 million cryopreserved PBMC before DNA extraction. Notes on this clone: Its target is not known.

Version v3.0 of the immunoSEQ assay ran at survey level. Using immunoSEQ multiplex PCR, the repertoire was profiled, and TCRdb retains in-frame clones only, with some absent. This repertoire shows around 21,000 clones, approximately 82% found once; its top ten account for 5.6%. The receptor was derived from a woman aged 25 to 39 with HIV. The material sequenced was unsorted PBMCs, taken 0.2 years after starting antiretroviral therapy. J is TRBJ1-2 and V is TRBV5-5; D is uncertain. In DNA form, the CDR3 reads TGTGCCAGCAGCCCCCTTCCGGGGTTGAGCTATGGCTACACCTTC. Amino acids: CASSPLPGLSYGYTF.